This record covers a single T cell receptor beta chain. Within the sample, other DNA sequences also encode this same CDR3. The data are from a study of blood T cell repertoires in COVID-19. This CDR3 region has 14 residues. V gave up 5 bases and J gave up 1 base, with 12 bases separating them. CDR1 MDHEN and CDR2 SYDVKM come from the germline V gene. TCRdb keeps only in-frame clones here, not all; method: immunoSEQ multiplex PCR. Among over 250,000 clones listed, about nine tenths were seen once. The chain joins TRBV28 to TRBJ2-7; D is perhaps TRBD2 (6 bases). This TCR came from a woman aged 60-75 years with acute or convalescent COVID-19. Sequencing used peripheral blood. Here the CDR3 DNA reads TGTGCCAGCAGTCTATCCGGGGGATCCTACGAGCAGTACTTC. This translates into CASSLSGGSYEQYF.